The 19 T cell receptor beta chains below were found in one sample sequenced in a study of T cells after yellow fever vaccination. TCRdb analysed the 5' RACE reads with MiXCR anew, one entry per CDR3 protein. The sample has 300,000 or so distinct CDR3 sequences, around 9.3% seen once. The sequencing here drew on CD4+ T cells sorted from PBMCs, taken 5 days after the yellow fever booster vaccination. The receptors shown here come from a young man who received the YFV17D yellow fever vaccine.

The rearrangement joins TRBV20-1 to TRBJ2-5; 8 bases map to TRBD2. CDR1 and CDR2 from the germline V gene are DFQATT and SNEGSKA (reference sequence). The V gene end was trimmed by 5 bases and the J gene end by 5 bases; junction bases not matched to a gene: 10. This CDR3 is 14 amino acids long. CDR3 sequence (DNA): TGCAGTGCTCCTCGGACTAGCACCGGGGAGACCCAGTACTTC. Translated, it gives CSAPRTSTGETQYF.

CDR3 nucleotides: TGCGCCAGCAGCTCCGGGGACAGGGTCTACGAGCAGTACTTC. Residues: CASSSGDRVYEQYF. This rearrangement joins TRBV5-1 to TRBJ2-7; TRBD1 agrees at 9 bases. Germline-derived CDR1 and CDR2 are SGHRS and YFSETQ. The CDR3 runs 14 residues. Trimming at V came to 3 bases and at J to 3 bases, leaving 4 bases not matched to a gene.

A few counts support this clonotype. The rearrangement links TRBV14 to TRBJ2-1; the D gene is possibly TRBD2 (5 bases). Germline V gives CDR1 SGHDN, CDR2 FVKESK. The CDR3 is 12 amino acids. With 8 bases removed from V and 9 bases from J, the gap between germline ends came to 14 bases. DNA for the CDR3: TGTGCCAGCGGAGGAGTTTCTAGTGAGCAGTTCTTC. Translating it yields CASGGVSSEQFF.

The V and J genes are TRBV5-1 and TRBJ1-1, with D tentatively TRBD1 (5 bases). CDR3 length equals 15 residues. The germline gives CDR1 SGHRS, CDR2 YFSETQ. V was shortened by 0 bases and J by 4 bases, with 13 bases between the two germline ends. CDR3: CASSLEYAGLTEAFF. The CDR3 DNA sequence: TGCGCCAGCAGCTTGGAGTATGCAGGGCTCACTGAAGCTTTCTTT.

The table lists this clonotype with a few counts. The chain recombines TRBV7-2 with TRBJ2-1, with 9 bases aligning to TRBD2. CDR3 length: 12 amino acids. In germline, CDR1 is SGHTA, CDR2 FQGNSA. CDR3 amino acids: CWGLASYNEQFF. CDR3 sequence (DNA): TGTTGGGGACTAGCCTCCTACAATGAGCAGTTCTTC.

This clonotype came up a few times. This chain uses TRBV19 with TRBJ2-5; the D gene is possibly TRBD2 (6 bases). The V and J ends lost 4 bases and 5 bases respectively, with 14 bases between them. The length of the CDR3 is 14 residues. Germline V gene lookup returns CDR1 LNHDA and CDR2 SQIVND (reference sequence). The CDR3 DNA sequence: TGTGCCAGTAGTAGGAGGGGCCCAGTGGAGACCCAGTACTTC. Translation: CASSRRGPVETQYF.

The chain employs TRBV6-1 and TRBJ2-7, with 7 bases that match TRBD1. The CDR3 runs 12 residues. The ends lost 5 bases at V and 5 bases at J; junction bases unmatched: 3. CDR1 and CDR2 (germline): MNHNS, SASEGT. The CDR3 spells CASSNRGDEQYF. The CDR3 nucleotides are TGTGCCAGCAGTAACAGGGGTGACGAGCAGTACTTC.

CDR3 DNA sequence: TGTGCCAGCAGCTCCGGACGGGCCTGGGAGACCCAGTACTTC. Translation: CASSSGRAWETQYF. The genes are TRBV7-2 and TRBJ2-5; D ambiguous. V shed 4 bases and J shed 5 bases, with 14 bases lying between them. Germline V gene data show CDR1 as SGHTA and CDR2 as FQGNSA. The CDR3 length is 14 residues.

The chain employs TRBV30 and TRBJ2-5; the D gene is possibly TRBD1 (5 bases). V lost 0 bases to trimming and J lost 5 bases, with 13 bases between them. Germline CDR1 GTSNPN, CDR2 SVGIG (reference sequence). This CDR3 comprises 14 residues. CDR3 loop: CAWSVGQGAETQYF. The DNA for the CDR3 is TGTGCCTGGAGTGTAGGTCAGGGTGCGGAGACCCAGTACTTC.

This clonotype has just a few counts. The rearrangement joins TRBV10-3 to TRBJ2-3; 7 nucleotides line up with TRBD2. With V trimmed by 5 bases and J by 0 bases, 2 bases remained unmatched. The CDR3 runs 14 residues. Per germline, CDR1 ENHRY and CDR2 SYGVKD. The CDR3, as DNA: TGTGCCATCAGTCGGGGGGAAAGCACAGATACGCAGTATTTT. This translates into CAISRGESTDTQYF.

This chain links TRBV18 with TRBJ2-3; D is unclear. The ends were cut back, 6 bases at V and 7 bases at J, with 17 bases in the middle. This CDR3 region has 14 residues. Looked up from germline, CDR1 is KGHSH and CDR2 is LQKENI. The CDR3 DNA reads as TGTGCCAGCTCGACCCCGCCCCTGCCGAATACGCAGTATTTT. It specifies CASSTPPLPNTQYF.

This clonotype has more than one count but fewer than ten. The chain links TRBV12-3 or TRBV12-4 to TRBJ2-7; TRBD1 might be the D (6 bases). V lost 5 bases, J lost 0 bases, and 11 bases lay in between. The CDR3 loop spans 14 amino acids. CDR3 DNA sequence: TGTGCCAGCAGTCCGGGACACTTCTCCTACGAGCAGTACGTC. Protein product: CASSPGHFSYEQYV.

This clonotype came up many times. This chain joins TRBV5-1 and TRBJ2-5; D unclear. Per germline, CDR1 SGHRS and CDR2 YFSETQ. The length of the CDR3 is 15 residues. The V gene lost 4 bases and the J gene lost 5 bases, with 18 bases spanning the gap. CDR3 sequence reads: CASSLKSVHLETQYF. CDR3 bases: TGCGCCAGCAGCCTCAAGTCGGTTCATCTGGAGACCCAGTACTTC.

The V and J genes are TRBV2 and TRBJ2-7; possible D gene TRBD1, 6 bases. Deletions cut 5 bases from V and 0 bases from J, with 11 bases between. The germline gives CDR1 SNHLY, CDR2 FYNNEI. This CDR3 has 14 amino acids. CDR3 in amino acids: CASSSDRLSYEQYF. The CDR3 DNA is TGTGCCAGCAGTTCCGACAGGCTCTCCTACGAGCAGTACTTC. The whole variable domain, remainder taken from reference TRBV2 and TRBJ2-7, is EPEVTQTPSHQVTQMGQEVILRCVPISNHLYFYWYRQILGQKVEFLVSFYNNEISEKSEIFDDQFSVERPDGSNFTLKIRSTKLEDSAMYFCASSSDRLSYEQYFGPGTRLTVT.

The CDR3 reads CASSERGNQPQHF. CDR3 bases: TGTGCCAGCAGTGAAAGGGGGAATCAGCCCCAGCATTTT. The gene calls are TRBV2 and TRBJ1-5; perhaps TRBD1 as D (6 bases). V dropped 2 bases and J dropped 4 bases, with 6 bases sitting between them. Germline lookup yields CDR1 SNHLY and CDR2 FYNNEI. This CDR3 spans 13 amino acids.

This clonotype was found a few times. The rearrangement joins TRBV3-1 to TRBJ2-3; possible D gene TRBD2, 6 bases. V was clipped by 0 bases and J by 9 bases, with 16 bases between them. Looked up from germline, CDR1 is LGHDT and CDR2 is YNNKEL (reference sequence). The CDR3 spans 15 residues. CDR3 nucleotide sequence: TGTGCCAGCAGCCAAGAGACTCCAGGAGGGGAGACGCAGTATTTT. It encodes CASSQETPGGETQYF.

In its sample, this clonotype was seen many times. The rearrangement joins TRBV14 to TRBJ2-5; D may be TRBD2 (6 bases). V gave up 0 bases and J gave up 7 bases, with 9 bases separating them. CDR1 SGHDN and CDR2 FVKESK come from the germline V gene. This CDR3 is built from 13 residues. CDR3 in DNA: TGTGCCAGCAGCCAAGAACAGGAGGGGACCCAGTACTTC. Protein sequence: CASSQEQEGTQYF.

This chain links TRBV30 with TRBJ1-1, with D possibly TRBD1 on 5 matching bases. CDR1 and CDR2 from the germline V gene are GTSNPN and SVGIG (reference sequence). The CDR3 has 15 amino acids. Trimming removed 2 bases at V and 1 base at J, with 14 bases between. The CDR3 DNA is TGTGCCTGGAGTTTTTGGGGCCTGGGGAACACTGAAGCTTTCTTT. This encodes CAWSFWGLGNTEAFF.

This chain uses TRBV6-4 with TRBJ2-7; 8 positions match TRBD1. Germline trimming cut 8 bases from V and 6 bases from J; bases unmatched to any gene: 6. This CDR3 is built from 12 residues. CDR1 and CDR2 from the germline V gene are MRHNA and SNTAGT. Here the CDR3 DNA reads TGTGCCAGCGGGAGAACAGGGGGCGAGCAGTACGTC. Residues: CASGRTGGEQYV.